This paragraph covers one TCR beta chain sequence. What it recognizes is unknown. The sample originates from a study of T cell responses to AZD1222 COVID-19 vaccine. Study-level points and caveats: Once two AZD1222 doses were given, Spike-specific TCR breadth and depth went up. Baseline antibody screening turned up just a handful of seropositive AZD1222 recipients.

The CDR3 is made up of 12 amino acids. Trimming stripped 2 bases from V and 8 bases from J, with 4 bases between. CDR1 is WNHNN and CDR2 is SYGVQD in the germline V gene (reference sequence). The method was immunoSEQ multiplex PCR; TCRdb's version includes in-frame clones alone and lacks a portion of them. The sample holds under 150,000 clones, approximately 87% seen once. Sequencing used peripheral blood, obtained 28 days after the second AZD1222 dose. The receptor comes from an adult who received the AZD1222 COVID-19 vaccine. The chain couples TRBV10-1 to TRBJ1-6; D ambiguous. The CDR3 loop is CASSEGDSPLHF. The CDR3 DNA follows: TGCGCCAGCAGTGAGGGGGATTCACCCCTCCACTTT.